This TCR beta chain was retrieved from a study of regulatory T cells in long-lasting Graves disease. Time point in this sample: persistent/refractory GD, antithyroid drugs over 5 years with positive TRAb. PBMC RNA was the source of the TCR library. Study-level findings and limits: Persistent Graves' patients showed reduced TCR diversity versus newly diagnosed patients. There was favoring of TRBV28, TRBJ1-2 and TRBJ2-5 in persistent disease.

Construction of the TCR beta libraries employed iRepertoire HTBI primers in conjunction with Arm-PCR of CDR3 regions. TCRdb re-called the multiplex PCR reads with MiXCR, one entry per CDR3 protein. The sample contains around 450,000 distinct CDR3 sequences, roughly a fifth of which appear only once. This clonotype has a handful of counts. Its antigen remains unidentified. Germline V gene data show CDR1 as DFQATT and CDR2 as SNEGSKA (reference sequence). V lost 3 bases and J lost 0, with 10 bases in between. This CDR3 spans 14 amino acids. The source material was peripheral blood mononuclear cells (PBMCs), sampled when the disease was refractory, from a patient treated with antithyroid drugs. V usage is TRBV20-1 and J usage is TRBJ2-3; the D is unclear. The clonotype comes from a female donor with Graves disease. For the CDR3, the DNA is TGCAGTGCTAGGCGGCACACTAGCACAGATACGCAGTATTTT. Protein product: CSARRHTSTDTQYF.